These T cell receptor beta chains were read from a single sample in a study of blood T cell repertoires in COVID-19. Assay: immunoSEQ multiplex PCR; the TCRdb copy retains only in-frame clones and omits some. The sample contains over 90,000 clones, roughly nine tenths of which appear only once. The sample consisted of peripheral blood. The receptors shown here come from an older woman with acute or convalescent COVID-19. Each CDR3 is given with its conserved first and last residue. The D gene is left open where the match is weak. Rows give clone size only sometimes, using once, few, many, or a class for an expanded clone.

abundance: .; j_gene: TRBJ2-2; v_gene: TRBV16; d_gene: TRBD1; CDR3nt: TGTGCCAGCAGCCAAGGGGACAGGGGGCACGACACCGGGGAGCTGTTTTTT; CDR3aa: CASSQGDRGHDTGELFF
abundance: .; j_gene: TRBJ2-5; v_gene: TRBV2; d_gene: TRBD2; CDR3nt: TGTGCCAGCAGCCGCCAGACAGCGGGGGGCCAAGAGACCCAGTACTTC; CDR3aa: CASSRQTAGGQETQYF
abundance: .; j_gene: TRBJ1-6; v_gene: TRBV3-1/TRBV3-2; d_gene: TRBD1; CDR3nt: TGTGCCAGCAGCCAAGGGACAGGGGTCAACCATTCACCCCTCCACTTT; CDR3aa: CASSQGTGVNHSPLHF
abundance: .; j_gene: TRBJ1-5; v_gene: TRBV28; d_gene: TRBD1; CDR3nt: TGTGCCAGCAGTTCGGGGAGACAGGGTGGGGGGTTTTGGCCCCAGCATTTT; CDR3aa: CASSSGRQGGGFWPQHF
abundance: .; j_gene: TRBJ2-3; v_gene: TRBV2; d_gene: TRBD2; CDR3nt: TGTGCCAGCAGTGACCCCGGGATAGCGGGAGCAGATACGCAGTATTTT; CDR3aa: CASSDPGIAGADTQYF
abundance: .; j_gene: TRBJ2-2; v_gene: TRBV11-3; d_gene: .; CDR3nt: TGTGCCAGCAGCGCCTACGGGGAGCTGTTTTTT; CDR3aa: CASSAYGELFF
abundance: .; j_gene: TRBJ2-1; v_gene: TRBV19; d_gene: TRBD2; CDR3nt: TGTGCCAGTCGGACTAGCGGGAGTGGCGATGAGCAGTTCTTC; CDR3aa: CASRTSGSGDEQFF
abundance: .; j_gene: TRBJ1-5; v_gene: TRBV3-1/TRBV3-2; d_gene: TRBD1; CDR3nt: TGTGCCAGCAGCCAGGGTAGACGTAGGCAGGGGGTTCAGCCCCAGCATTTT; CDR3aa: CASSQGRRRQGVQPQHF
abundance: .; j_gene: TRBJ1-2; v_gene: TRBV3-1/TRBV3-2; d_gene: .; CDR3nt: TGTGCCAGCAAAGACTCCTTCGGAGGAGGGCTGGTGTCTAATGGCTACACCTTC; CDR3aa: CASKDSFGGGLVSNGYTF
abundance: .; j_gene: TRBJ1-2; v_gene: TRBV6-5; d_gene: .; CDR3nt: TGTGCCAGCAGTTACTATGGGGCCAATTATGGCTACACCTTC; CDR3aa: CASSYYGANYGYTF
abundance: .; j_gene: TRBJ2-7; v_gene: TRBV15; d_gene: .; CDR3nt: TGTGCCCCCTGCGGATTTAGGCTCTACGAGCAGTACTTC; CDR3aa: CAPCGFRLYEQYF
abundance: .; j_gene: TRBJ2-2; v_gene: TRBV7-9; d_gene: TRBD2; CDR3nt: TGTGCCAGCAGCCCATCCCTAAGCGGGGCTTTTCCCGGGGAGCTGTTTTTT; CDR3aa: CASSPSLSGAFPGELFF
abundance: few; j_gene: TRBJ1-3; v_gene: TRBV2; d_gene: TRBD1; CDR3nt: TGTGCCAGCAGTGACCCCTTGGGCTTCGGGACAGGGGAATTTAGGGACACCATATATTTT; CDR3aa: CASSDPLGFGTGEFRDTIYF
abundance: .; j_gene: TRBJ1-1; v_gene: TRBV11-2; d_gene: .; CDR3nt: TGTGCCAGCAGCTTCGTCCGGGGTGAAGCTTTCTTT; CDR3aa: CASSFVRGEAFF
abundance: .; j_gene: TRBJ1-5; v_gene: TRBV19; d_gene: .; CDR3nt: TGTGCCAGTAGTCAAACTCCAGGGGATTATCAGCCCCAGCATTTT; CDR3aa: CASSQTPGDYQPQHF
abundance: .; j_gene: TRBJ1-5; v_gene: TRBV29-1; d_gene: .; CDR3nt: TGCAGCGTTGGACAGGGCAATCAGCCCCAGCATTTT; CDR3aa: CSVGQGNQPQHF
abundance: .; j_gene: TRBJ1-2; v_gene: TRBV29-1; d_gene: .; CDR3nt: TGCAGCGCTAAACTCCAATTGAGGGATGGCTACACCTTC; CDR3aa: CSAKLQLRDGYTF
abundance: .; j_gene: TRBJ2-5; v_gene: TRBV19; d_gene: TRBD1; CDR3nt: TGTGCCACCCGACAGGGGGGAGAGACCCAGTACTTC; CDR3aa: CATRQGGETQYF
abundance: .; j_gene: TRBJ1-2; v_gene: TRBV7-9; d_gene: TRBD1; CDR3nt: TGTGCCAGCAGCTTAGGACAGGGGGTGGGCGGCTACACCTTC; CDR3aa: CASSLGQGVGGYTF
abundance: .; j_gene: TRBJ1-1; v_gene: TRBV6-4; d_gene: .; CDR3nt: TGTGCCAGCAGTCGACAGCAGAACACTGAAGCTTTCTTT; CDR3aa: CASSRQQNTEAFF
abundance: .; j_gene: TRBJ2-7; v_gene: TRBV28; d_gene: .; CDR3nt: TGTGCCAGCAGTTTGGAGCTAGCCAGCTCCTACGAGCAGTACTTC; CDR3aa: CASSLELASSYEQYF
abundance: .; j_gene: TRBJ2-5; v_gene: TRBV7-2; d_gene: TRBD2; CDR3nt: TGTGCCAGCAGCTTAGTCTCTAGCGGGGGGAAGGTGGGAGAGACCCAGTACTTC; CDR3aa: CASSLVSSGGKVGETQYF
abundance: .; j_gene: TRBJ1-1; v_gene: TRBV10-3; d_gene: .; CDR3nt: TGTGCCATCAGTGAGGAACAGAATTTGAACACTGAAGCTTTCTTT; CDR3aa: CAISEEQNLNTEAFF
abundance: .; j_gene: TRBJ1-4; v_gene: TRBV6-5; d_gene: .; CDR3nt: TGTGCCAGCAGGGCTGACAGTGAAAAACTGTTTTTT; CDR3aa: CASRADSEKLFF
abundance: .; j_gene: TRBJ2-1; v_gene: TRBV18; d_gene: TRBD2; CDR3nt: TGTGCCAGCTCACGTGTTAGCGGGGCTTACAATGAGCAGTTCTTC; CDR3aa: CASSRVSGAYNEQFF
abundance: .; j_gene: TRBJ2-1; v_gene: TRBV5-5; d_gene: .; CDR3nt: TGTGCCAGCAGCCTCACGACTCGCGACAATGAGCAGTTCTTC; CDR3aa: CASSLTTRDNEQFF
abundance: .; j_gene: TRBJ1-6; v_gene: TRBV11-2; d_gene: TRBD1; CDR3nt: TGTGCCAGCAGCTTAGCCCGACAGGGGCCCCCTAATTCACCCCTCCACTTT; CDR3aa: CASSLARQGPPNSPLHF
abundance: .; j_gene: TRBJ1-5; v_gene: TRBV18; d_gene: .; CDR3nt: TGTGCCAGCTCACCATCCAGGGAGGGGCAGCCCCAGCATTTT; CDR3aa: CASSPSREGQPQHF